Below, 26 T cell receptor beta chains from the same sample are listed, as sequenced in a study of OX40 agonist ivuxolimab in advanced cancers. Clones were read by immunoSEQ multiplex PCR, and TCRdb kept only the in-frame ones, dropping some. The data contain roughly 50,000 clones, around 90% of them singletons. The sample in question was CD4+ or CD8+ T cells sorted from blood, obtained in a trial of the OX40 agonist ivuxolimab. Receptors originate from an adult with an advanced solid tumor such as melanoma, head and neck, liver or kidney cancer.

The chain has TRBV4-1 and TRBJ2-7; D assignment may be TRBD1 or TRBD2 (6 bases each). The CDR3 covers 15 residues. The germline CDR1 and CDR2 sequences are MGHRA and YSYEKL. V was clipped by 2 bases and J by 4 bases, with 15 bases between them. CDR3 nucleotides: TGCGCCAGCAGCCAACATAGGGGGGCCGGTTACGAGCAGTACGTC. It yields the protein CASSQHRGAGYEQYV.

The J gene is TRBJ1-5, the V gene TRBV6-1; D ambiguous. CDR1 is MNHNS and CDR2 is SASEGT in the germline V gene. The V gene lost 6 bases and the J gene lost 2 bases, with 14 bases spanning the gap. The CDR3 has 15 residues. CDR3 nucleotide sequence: TGTGCCAGCAGGAGGGAGGCAGTGGGCAATCAGCCCCAGCATTTT. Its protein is CASRREAVGNQPQHF.

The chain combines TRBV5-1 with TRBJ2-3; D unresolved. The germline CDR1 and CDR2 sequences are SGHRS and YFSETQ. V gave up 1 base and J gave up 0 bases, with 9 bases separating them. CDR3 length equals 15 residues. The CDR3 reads CASSLSVASTDTQYF. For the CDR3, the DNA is TGCGCCAGCAGCTTGTCGGTTGCTAGCACAGATACGCAGTATTTT.

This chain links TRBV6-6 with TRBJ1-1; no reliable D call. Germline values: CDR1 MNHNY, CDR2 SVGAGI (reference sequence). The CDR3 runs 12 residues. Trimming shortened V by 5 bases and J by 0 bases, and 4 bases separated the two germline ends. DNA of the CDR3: TGTGCCAGCAGTGTGCTGAACACTGAAGCTTTCTTT. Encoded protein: CASSVLNTEAFF.

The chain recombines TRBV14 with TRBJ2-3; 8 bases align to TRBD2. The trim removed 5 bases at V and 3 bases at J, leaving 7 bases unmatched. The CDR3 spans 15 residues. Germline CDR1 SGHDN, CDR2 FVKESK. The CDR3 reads CASSEGRGGTDTQYF. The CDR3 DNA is TGTGCCAGCAGCGAAGGTCGGGGGGGGACAGATACGCAGTATTTT. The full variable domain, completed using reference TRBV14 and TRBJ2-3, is EAGVTQFPSHSVIEKGQTVTLRCDPISGHDNLYWYRRVMGKEIKFLLHFVKESKQDESGMPNNRFLAERTGGTYSTLKVQPAELEDSGVYFCASSEGRGGTDTQYFGPGTRLTVL.

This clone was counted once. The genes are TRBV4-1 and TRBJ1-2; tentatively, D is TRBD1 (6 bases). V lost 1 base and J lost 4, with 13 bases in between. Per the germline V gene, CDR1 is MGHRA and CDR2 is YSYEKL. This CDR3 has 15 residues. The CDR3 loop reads CASSQVGQRGYGYTF. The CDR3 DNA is TGCGCCAGCAGCCAAGTCGGACAGCGAGGCTATGGCTACACCTTC.

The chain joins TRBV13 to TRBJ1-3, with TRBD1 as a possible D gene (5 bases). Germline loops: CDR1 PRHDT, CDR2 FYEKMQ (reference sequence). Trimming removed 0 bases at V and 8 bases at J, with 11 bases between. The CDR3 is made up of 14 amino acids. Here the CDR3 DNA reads TGTGCCAGCAGCTTAGGGAGGGGATCGGACACCATATATTTT. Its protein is CASSLGRGSDTIYF.

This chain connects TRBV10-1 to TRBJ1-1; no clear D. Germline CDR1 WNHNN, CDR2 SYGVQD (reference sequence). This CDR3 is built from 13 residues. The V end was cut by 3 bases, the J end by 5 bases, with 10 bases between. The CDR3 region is CASSDGSTTEAFF. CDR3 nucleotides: TGCGCCAGCAGTGACGGGAGTACGACTGAAGCTTTCTTT.

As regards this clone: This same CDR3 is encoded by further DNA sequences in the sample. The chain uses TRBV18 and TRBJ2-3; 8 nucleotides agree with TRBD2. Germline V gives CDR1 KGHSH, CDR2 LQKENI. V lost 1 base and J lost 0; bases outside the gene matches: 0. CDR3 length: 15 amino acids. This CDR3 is CASSPLAGSTDTQYF. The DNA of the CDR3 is TGTGCCAGCTCACCACTAGCGGGGAGCACAGATACGCAGTATTTT.

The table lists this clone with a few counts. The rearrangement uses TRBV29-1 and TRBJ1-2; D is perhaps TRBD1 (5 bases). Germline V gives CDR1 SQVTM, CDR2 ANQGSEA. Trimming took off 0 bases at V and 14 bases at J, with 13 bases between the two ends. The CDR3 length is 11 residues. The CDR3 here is CSVEDTFPGTF. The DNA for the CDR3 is TGCAGCGTTGAAGATACCTTTCCAGGGACCTTC. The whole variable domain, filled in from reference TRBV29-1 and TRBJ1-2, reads SAVISQKPSRDICQRGTSLTIQCQVDSQVTMMFWYRQQPGQSLTLIATANQGSEATYESGFVIDKFPISRPNLTFSTLTVSNMSPEDSSIYLCSVEDTFPGTFGSGTRLTVV.

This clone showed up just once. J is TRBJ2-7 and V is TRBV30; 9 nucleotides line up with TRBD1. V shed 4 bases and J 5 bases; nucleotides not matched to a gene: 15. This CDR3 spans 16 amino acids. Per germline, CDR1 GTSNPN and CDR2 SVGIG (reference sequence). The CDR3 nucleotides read TGTGCCTGGACCCTATCGGAGACAGGGGGATGGAACGAGCAGTACTTC. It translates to CAWTLSETGGWNEQYF. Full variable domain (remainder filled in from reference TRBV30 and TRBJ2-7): SQTIHQWPATLVQPVGSPLSLECTVEGTSNPNLYWYRQAAGRGLQLLFYSVGIGQISSEVPQNLSASRPQDRQFILSSKKLLLSDSGFYLCAWTLSETGGWNEQYFGPGTRLTVT.

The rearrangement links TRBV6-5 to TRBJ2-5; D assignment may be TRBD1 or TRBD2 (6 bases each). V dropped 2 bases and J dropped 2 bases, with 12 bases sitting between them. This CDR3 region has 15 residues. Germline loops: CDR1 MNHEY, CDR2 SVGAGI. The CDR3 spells CASSYGGGRQETQYF. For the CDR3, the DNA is TGTGCCAGCAGTTACGGTGGGGGGCGTCAAGAGACCCAGTACTTC.

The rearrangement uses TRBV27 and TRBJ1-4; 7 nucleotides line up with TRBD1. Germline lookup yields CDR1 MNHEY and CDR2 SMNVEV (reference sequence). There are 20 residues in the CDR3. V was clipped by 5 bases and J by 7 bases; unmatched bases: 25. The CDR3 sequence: CASSLLPGQRSGGGIEKLFF. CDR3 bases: TGTGCCAGCAGTCTCCTACCGGGACAGCGCTCGGGGGGTGGTATTGAAAAACTGTTTTTT. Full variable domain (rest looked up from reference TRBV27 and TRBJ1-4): EAQVTQNPRYLITVTGKKLTVTCSQNMNHEYMSWYRQDPGLGLRQIYYSMNVEVTDKGDVPEGYKVSRKEKRNFPLILESPSPNQTSLYFCASSLLPGQRSGGGIEKLFFGSGTQLSVL.

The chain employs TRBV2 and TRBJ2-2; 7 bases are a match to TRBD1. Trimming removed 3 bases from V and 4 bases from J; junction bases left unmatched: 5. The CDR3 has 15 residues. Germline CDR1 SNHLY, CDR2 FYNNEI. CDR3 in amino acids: CASSEAGGGTGELFF. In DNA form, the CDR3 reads TGTGCCAGCAGTGAGGCAGGGGGTGGCACCGGGGAGCTGTTTTTT.

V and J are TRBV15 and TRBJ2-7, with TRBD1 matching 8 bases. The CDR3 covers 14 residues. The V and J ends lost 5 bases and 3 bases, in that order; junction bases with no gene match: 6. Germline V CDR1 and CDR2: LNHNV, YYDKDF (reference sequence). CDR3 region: CATSPDRGGYEQYF. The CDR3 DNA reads TGTGCCACCAGCCCTGACAGGGGCGGCTACGAGCAGTACTTC.

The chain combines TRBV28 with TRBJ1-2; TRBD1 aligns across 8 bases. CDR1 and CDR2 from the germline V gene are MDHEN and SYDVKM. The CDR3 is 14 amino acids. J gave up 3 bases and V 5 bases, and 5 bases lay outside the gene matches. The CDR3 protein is CASSIAGGYYGYTF. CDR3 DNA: TGTGCCAGCAGTATCGCAGGGGGCTACTATGGCTACACCTTC.

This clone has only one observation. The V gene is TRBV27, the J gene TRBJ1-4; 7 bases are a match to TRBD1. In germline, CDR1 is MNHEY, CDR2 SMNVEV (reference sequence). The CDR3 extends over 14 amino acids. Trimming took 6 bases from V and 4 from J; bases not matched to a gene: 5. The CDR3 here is CASSQDRSNEKLFF. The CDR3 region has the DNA TGTGCCAGCAGCCAGGACAGGAGTAATGAAAAACTGTTTTTT.

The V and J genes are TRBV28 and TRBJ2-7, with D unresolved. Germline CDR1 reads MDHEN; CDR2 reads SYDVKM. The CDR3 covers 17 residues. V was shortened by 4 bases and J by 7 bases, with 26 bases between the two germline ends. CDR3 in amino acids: CASSSEIGPGTDPEQYF. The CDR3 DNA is TGTGCCAGCAGTTCAGAAATCGGTCCAGGAACTGACCCTGAGCAGTACTTC.

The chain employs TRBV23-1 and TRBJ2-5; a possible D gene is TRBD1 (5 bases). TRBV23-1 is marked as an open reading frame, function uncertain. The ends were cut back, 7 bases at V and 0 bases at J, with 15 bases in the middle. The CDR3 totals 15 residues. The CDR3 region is CASKGFGQYQETQYF. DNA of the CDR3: TGCGCCAGCAAGGGGTTCGGGCAGTACCAAGAGACCCAGTACTTC.

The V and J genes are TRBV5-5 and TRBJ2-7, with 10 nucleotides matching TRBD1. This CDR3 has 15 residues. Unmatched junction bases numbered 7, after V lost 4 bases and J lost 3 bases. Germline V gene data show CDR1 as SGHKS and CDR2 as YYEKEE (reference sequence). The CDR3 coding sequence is TGTGCCAGCAGCGGTTACCGGGACAGGGGCTACGAGCAGTACGTC. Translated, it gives CASSGYRDRGYEQYV.

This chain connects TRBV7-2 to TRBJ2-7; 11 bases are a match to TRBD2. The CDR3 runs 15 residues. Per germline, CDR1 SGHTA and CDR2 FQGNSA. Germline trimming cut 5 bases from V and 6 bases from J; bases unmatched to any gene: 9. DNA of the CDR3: TGTGCCAGCAGCCATCAACTAGCGGGAGTTGTCGAGCAGTACTTC. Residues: CASSHQLAGVVEQYF.

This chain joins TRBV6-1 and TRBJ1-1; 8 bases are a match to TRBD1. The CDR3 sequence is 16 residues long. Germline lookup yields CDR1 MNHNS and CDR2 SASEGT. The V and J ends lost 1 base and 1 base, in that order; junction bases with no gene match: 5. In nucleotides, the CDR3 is TGTGCCAGCAGTGAAGATCGGACAGGGTGGAACACTGAAGCTTTCTTT. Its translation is CASSEDRTGWNTEAFF.

The CDR3 DNA follows: TGTGCCAGCAGCTCTCCCCACGGGACAGGGGACTACGAGCAGTACGTC. Translating gives CASSSPHGTGDYEQYV. This rearrangement joins TRBV13 to TRBJ2-7; 10 bases fit TRBD1. The CDR3 is made up of 16 amino acids. Germline V lookup: CDR1 PRHDT, CDR2 FYEKMQ (reference sequence). V lost 4 bases and J lost 3; bases outside the gene matches: 9.

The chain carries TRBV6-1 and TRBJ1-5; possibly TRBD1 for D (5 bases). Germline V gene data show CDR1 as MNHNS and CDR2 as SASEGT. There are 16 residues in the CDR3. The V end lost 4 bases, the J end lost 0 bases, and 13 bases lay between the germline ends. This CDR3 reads CASSVLGEYSNQPQHF. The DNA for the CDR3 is TGTGCCAGCAGTGTTTTAGGGGAGTATAGCAATCAGCCCCAGCATTTT.

CDR3 bases: TGCAGCGCACAAGCGGGAGCGTCCTCCTACGAGCAGTACTTC. Amino acids: CSAQAGASSYEQYF. The chain couples TRBV29-1 to TRBJ2-7; the match to TRBD2 covers 8 bases. This CDR3 comprises 14 residues. Germline V gene data show CDR1 as SQVTM and CDR2 as ANQGSEA. J was trimmed by 0 bases and V by 7 bases; bases with no gene match: 8.

The CDR3 loop is CASSFQGAGGAYNEQFF. The DNA of the CDR3 is TGTGCCAGCAGCTTTCAGGGTGCGGGAGGAGCCTACAATGAGCAGTTCTTC. The chain carries TRBV11-2 and TRBJ2-1; 8 nucleotides align to TRBD2. Germline CDR1 SGHAT, CDR2 FQNNGV. CDR3 size: 17 residues. V lost 3 bases, J lost 2 bases, and 9 bases stayed unmatched.